What follows is one T cell receptor beta chain and its context. This sample is part of a study of PD-L1 blockade in urothelial cancer. Assay used: immunoSEQ multiplex PCR; TCRdb lists only in-frame clones, some missing. The sample records just under 30,000 clones, around 87% being singletons. Between the trimmed V and J ends, which lost 0 bases and 3 bases, there was a span of 6 bases. Germline V gene lookup returns CDR1 LNHNV and CDR2 YYDKDF (reference sequence). This CDR3 spans 13 amino acids. The rearrangement uses TRBV15 and TRBJ2-7; possible D gene TRBD1, 6 bases. The material sequenced was PBMCs, taken around atezolizumab (anti-PD-L1) treatment. This sequence was found in a man over 45 with urothelial cancer. CDR3 sequence: CATSREGGYEQYF. The CDR3 bases are TGTGCCACCAGCAGAGAAGGGGGCTACGAGCAGTACTTC.